This T cell receptor (beta chain) is drawn from a study of early stage breast cancer tumors. Study in general: Most invasive tumors, about 75% of the 16, were ER+/PR+/HER2-. Among approximately twelve ER+/PR+/HER2- tumors, eight were ductal, four lobular.

TCRdb's copy holds only in-frame clones and misses some; the assay was immunoSEQ multiplex PCR. There are 50,000 to 65,000 clones in the sample; under 95% occur only once, and 5% lies in the top ten. About this clone itself: Its antigen is not known.

The CDR3 sequence is 12 residues long. The V end was cut by 4 bases, the J end by 4 bases, with 8 bases between. Germline V gives CDR1 LNHDA, CDR2 SQIVND (reference sequence). Study outcomes and limitations: Compared with adjacent normal breast, tumors showed about 2.5-fold denser, more clonal T cells.

The receptor's source is a person between 65 and 80 years old with breast cancer. The J gene is TRBJ2-7, the V gene TRBV19; TRBD1 might be the D (5 bases). The sample taken for sequencing was blood. CDR3 nucleotides: TGTGCCAGTAGTACTCAGGGATACGAGCAGTACTTC. Encoded protein: CASSTQGYEQYF.